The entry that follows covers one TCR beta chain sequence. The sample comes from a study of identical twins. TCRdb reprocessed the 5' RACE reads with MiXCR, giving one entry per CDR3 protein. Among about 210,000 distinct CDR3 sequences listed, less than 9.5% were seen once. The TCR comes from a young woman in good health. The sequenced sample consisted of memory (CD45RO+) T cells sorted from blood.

CDR3 DNA: TGTGCCACCAGCGCAACAGGGGGGGACACCGGGGAGCTGTTTTTT. It yields the protein CATSATGGDTGELFF. This chain links TRBV24-1 with TRBJ2-2, with TRBD1 as a possible D gene (8 bases). In germline, CDR1 is KGHDR, CDR2 SFDVKD. The CDR3 has 15 amino acids. V lost 7 bases and J 3 bases, leaving 14 bases between the germline ends.